The source of this TCR beta chain is a study of blood T cell repertoires in COVID-19. Repertoires were generated with immunoSEQ multiplex PCR, while TCRdb's copy carries only in-frame clones and drops some. This sample has roughly 300,000 clones; 90% occur once, and the top ten carry 0.95% to 1.3%. This clonotype was obtained from a woman in her twenties or thirties who had recovered from COVID-19. The specimen was PBMCs or T cells enriched from blood (not recorded which).

The CDR3 loop is CASSLPQTSGTWTDTQYF. The CDR3 bases are TGTGCCAGCAGTTTACCTCAGACTAGCGGGACCTGGACAGATACGCAGTATTTT. The J gene is TRBJ2-3, the V gene TRBV28, with 11 bases identical to TRBD2. There are 18 residues in the CDR3. The trim removed 2 bases at V and 3 bases at J, leaving 10 bases unmatched. Germline lookup yields CDR1 MDHEN and CDR2 SYDVKM.